Sequencing of this T cell receptor beta chain was carried out in a study of cytomegalovirus exposure and HLA in healthy donors. As for the study in general: Researchers found that 81% of about 400 genotyped donors fell within the Caucasian-associated ancestry cluster. Points from the study as a whole: TCR beta V- and J-gene trimming was later associated with a missense DCLRE1C variant. Around 160 TCR beta chains were listed as cytomegalovirus-associated. There were some V segments, including TRBV6-2 and TRBV6-3, excluded as indistinguishable.

This clone was counted a few times. Its antigen is not identified. Use of 60 Vbeta and 13 Jbeta primers characterized the PCR. Assay: immunoSEQ multiplex PCR; the TCRdb copy retains only in-frame clones and omits some. The sample comprises around 200,000 clones, roughly 81% of which are singletons, and around 3.3% rests with the top ten. This CDR3 has 13 amino acids. CDR1 and CDR2 from the germline V gene are MNHNS and SASEGT. The V and J ends lost 2 bases and 1 base respectively, with 5 bases between them. The sequence came from a woman in her thirties in good health and CMV-seropositive. The sequenced sample consisted of PBMCs. The chain carries TRBV6-1 and TRBJ1-1; no definite D call. The CDR3 DNA reads TGTGCCAGCAGTGAAAGTAGGAACACTGAAGCTTTCTTT. Its translation is CASSESRNTEAFF.